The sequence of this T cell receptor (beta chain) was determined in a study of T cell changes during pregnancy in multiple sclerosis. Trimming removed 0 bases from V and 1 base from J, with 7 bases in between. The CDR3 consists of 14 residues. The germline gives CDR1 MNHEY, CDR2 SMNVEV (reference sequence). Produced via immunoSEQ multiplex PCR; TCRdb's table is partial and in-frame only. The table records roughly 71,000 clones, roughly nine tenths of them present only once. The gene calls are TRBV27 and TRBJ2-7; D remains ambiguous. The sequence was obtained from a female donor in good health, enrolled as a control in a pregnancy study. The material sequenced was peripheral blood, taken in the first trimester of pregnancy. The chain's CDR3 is CASSLSLQSYEQYF. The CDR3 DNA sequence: TGTGCCAGCAGTTTATCGCTCCAGTCCTACGAGCAGTACTTC.